The source of this T cell receptor beta chain is a study of lymphopenia after photon versus proton radiotherapy. Study-level points and caveats: Relative stability marked proton patients; photon patients lost diversity and naive cells. Oligoclonal CD8+ Temra expansion after nadir drove photon patients' diversity drop.

This clone was picked up one time. No antigen is known for it. CDR3 length: 15 residues. Germline V gives CDR1 SNHLY, CDR2 FYNNEI. After removal of 5 bases from V and 1 base from J, the junction contained 4 bases not matched to a gene. The method was immunoSEQ multiplex PCR; TCRdb's version includes in-frame clones alone and lacks a portion of them. The data show approximately 65,000 clones, roughly 90% seen once. The sequencing here drew on peripheral blood, taken from a patient treated with proton-based radiotherapy. This sequence was found in an elderly man with esophageal cancer. The chain is built from TRBV2 and TRBJ2-3; the match to TRBD2 covers 9 bases. CDR3 nucleotides: TGTGCCAGCAGTTGGACTAGCGATCGCACAGATACGCAGTATTTT. This codes for CASSWTSDRTDTQYF.